One sample yielded the 26 T cell receptor beta chains listed below, sequenced in a study of CD8+ T cells in alopecia areata. Researchers sorted pooled cutaneous lymph node cells on the basis of CD4, CD8alpha, NKG2D, NKG2ACE and other markers. Sequencing templates came from extracted RNA that was reverse transcribed into cDNA. The data were produced by immunoSEQ multiplex PCR, yet TCRdb's version contains in-frame clones alone and is incomplete. Sampling found around 300,000 clones, none seen once. Source material: CD4+ T cells sorted from a lymph node. The receptors stem from a C3H/HeJ mouse with alopecia areata. For the strain, the MHC haplotype given is H2-k.

This clone was detected only a few times. Genes and germline come from the mouse. The read ends 4 residues early relative to the CDR3; the germline J gene fills the gap. The chain carries TRBV13-3 and TRBJ1-2, with TRBD1 identical over 12 bases. CDR3 size: 14 residues. Germline CDR1 NNHDY, CDR2 SYVADS. The ends lost 6 bases at V and 2 bases at J; junction bases unmatched: 2. CDR3 sequence reads: CASTGTGGNSDYTF. The covered CDR3 bases are TGTGCCAGCACCGGGACAGGGGGCAACTCC.

This clone was observed a handful of times. Any gene name here is a mouse gene name. The sequence runs out 4 residues before the end of the CDR3; the remainder is reconstructed from the germline J gene. The V and J genes are TRBV13-3 and TRBJ2-2, with 9 bases fitting TRBD1. Per the germline V gene, CDR1 is NNHDY and CDR2 is SYVADS. This CDR3 region has 14 residues. CDR3 DNA, as far as it was read: TGTGCCAGCAGTCCGGGACAGGGAATCGGG. It is translated as CASSPGQGIG. The entire CDR3 protein reads CASSPGQGIGQLYF. Supplemented by reference TRBV13-3 and TRBJ2-2, the full variable domain reads EAAVTQSPRSKVAVTGGKVTLSCHQTNNHDYMYWYRQDTGHGLRLIHYSYVADSTEKGDIPDGYKASRPSQENFSLILELASLSQTAVYFCASSPGQGIGQLYFGEGSKLTVL.

Only a few counts were recorded for this clone. Germline and genes: mouse. The CDR3 end falls 4 residues outside the read, so it is completed with the germline J gene. The chain joins TRBV5 to TRBJ2-5; 9 bases line up with TRBD2. V dropped 2 bases and J dropped 1; count of bases not matched to a gene: 1. Germline CDR1 and CDR2: LGHNA and YNLKQL (reference sequence). The CDR3 sequence is 15 residues long. CDR3 protein: CASSQLGGDQDTQYF. The part of the CDR3 DNA that was read is TGTGCCAGCAGCCAACTGGGGGGGGACCAAGAC.

Remarks on this clone: The gene names given are mouse names. From the germline J gene comes the end of the CDR3, since the read stops 4 residues before it. The genes are TRBV13-1 and TRBJ2-2; D is possibly TRBD1 (5 bases). CDR1 is NSHNY and CDR2 is SYGAGN in the germline V gene. This CDR3 region has 12 residues. V lost 5 bases to trimming and J lost 4 bases, with 6 bases between them. The covered CDR3 bases are TGTGCCAGCAGGAGGGGCACCGGG. It yields the protein CASRRGTG. The entire CDR3 reads CASRRGTGQLYF.

On this clone: Gene names and germline refer to mouse. The read stops 4 residues short of the end of the CDR3; the missing end is completed from the germline J gene. This chain connects TRBV13-2 to TRBJ1-2, with D maybe TRBD1 (5 bases). Trimming removed 3 bases at V and 4 bases at J, with 10 bases between. There are 13 residues in the CDR3. The germline gives CDR1 NNHNN, CDR2 SYGAGS (reference sequence). The CDR3 bases that were read are TGTGCCAGCGGTGGGGGGGGGTCCTCC. Its translation: CASGGGGSS. The whole CDR3 sequence is CASGGGGSSDYTF.

With regard to this clone: The gene symbols are mouse symbols. The DNA ends 4 residues before the CDR3 does, and the rest of the CDR3 is filled in from the germline J gene. J is TRBJ2-5 and V is TRBV13-3, with 12 bases aligning to TRBD2. CDR1 is NNHDY and CDR2 is SYVADS in the germline V gene. Losses at the gene ends were 2 bases for V and 2 bases for J; bases not matched to a gene: 3. The CDR3 contains 16 residues. CDR3 amino acids: CASSEGLGGFQDTQYF. CDR3 bases read: TGTGCCAGCAGTGAAGGACTGGGGGGGTTCCAAGAC.

This clone was seen many times. Gene names are the mouse ones. The read gets to within 4 residues of the CDR3 end, and the germline J gene fills in the rest. The same CDR3 also results from other DNA sequences found in this sample. This chain uses TRBV5 with TRBJ2-7, with 8 bases identical to TRBD2. J was trimmed by 3 bases and V by 0 bases; bases with no gene match: 1. Germline V gene data show CDR1 as LGHNA and CDR2 as YNLKQL (reference sequence). This CDR3 spans 14 amino acids. CDR3: CASSQDWGVYEQYF. The part of the CDR3 DNA that was read is TGTGCCAGCAGCCAAGACTGGGGGGTCTAT.

For this clone: Germline and genes: mouse. The read ends 4 residues early relative to the CDR3; the germline J gene fills the gap. The chain couples TRBV5 to TRBJ2-5; TRBD2 is a possible D gene (7 bases). CDR1 LGHNA and CDR2 YNLKQL come from the germline V gene (reference sequence). This CDR3 comprises 16 residues. V gave up 0 bases and J gave up 2 bases, with 12 bases separating them. CDR3 bases read: TGTGCCAGCAGCCAAGAGGGCTGGGGGCGCCAAGAC. It specifies CASSQEGWGRQD. The whole CDR3 sequence is CASSQEGWGRQDTQYF.

Note on this clone: Germline and genes: mouse. The read comes to an end 4 residues before the CDR3 does, leaving the germline J gene to fill in the end. The V gene is TRBV14, the J gene TRBJ2-3, with D uncertain. The CDR3 is 14 residues long. Trimming removed 2 bases from V and 1 base from J, with 8 bases in between. Germline lookup yields CDR1 SGHDT and CDR2 FRDEAV. CDR3 DNA (partial): TGTGCCAGCAGTTTAGATGGTGGTGCAGAA. Protein: CASSLDGGAE. The whole CDR3 reads CASSLDGGAETLYF.

In this sample, this clone turned up a few times. Mouse gene names apply. Read coverage stops 4 residues before the CDR3 terminus; the germline J gene supplies the remainder. The chain carries TRBV13-3 and TRBJ2-7; the D is unclear. The germline V gene encodes CDR1 NNHDY and CDR2 SYVADS. This CDR3 comprises 14 residues. V shed 2 bases and J shed 0 bases, with 9 bases lying between them. CDR3 amino acids: CASSELQSSYEQYF. CDR3 bases read: TGTGCCAGCAGTGAATTGCAGAGCTCCTAT.

Comment on this clone: Gene names are the mouse ones. Read coverage stops 4 residues before the CDR3 terminus; the germline J gene supplies the remainder. The chain recombines TRBV31 with TRBJ2-4, with 11 bases lining up with TRBD2. CDR1 and CDR2 from the germline V gene are GKSSPN and SITVG. The CDR3 has 14 amino acids. V was pared by 5 bases and J by 1 base, with 2 bases of the junction left unmatched. The covered CDR3 bases are TGTGCCTGGGGACTGGGGGGAGGTCAAAAC. It codes for CAWGLGGGQN. The CDR3 in full is CAWGLGGGQNTLYF.

Remarks on this clone: All gene names here are mouse names. The sequenced part of the CDR3 DNA is TGTGCCAGCAGTATGCCTGGGGGGGGTGCAGAA. It codes for CASSMPGGGAE. The whole CDR3 protein reads CASSMPGGGAETLYF. This chain links TRBV19 with TRBJ2-3; 9 bases are a match to TRBD2. The read ends 4 residues early relative to the CDR3; the germline J gene fills the gap. Unmatched junction bases numbered 2, after V lost 2 bases and J lost 1 base. The CDR3 has 15 residues. Germline V lookup: CDR1 FNHDT, CDR2 SITEND (reference sequence).

This clone appeared a few times. The gene names here belong to mouse. The CDR3 spells CASSATGGNSPLYF. The CDR3 bases that were read are TGTGCCAGCAGTGCTACAGGGGGTAATTCGCCC. The genes are TRBV13-3 and TRBJ1-6; 8 nucleotides line up with TRBD1. The DNA ends 3 residues before the CDR3 does, and the rest of the CDR3 is filled in from the germline J gene. TRBJ1-6 is marked as an open reading frame, function uncertain. With 3 bases clipped from V and 6 bases from J, the junction kept 2 bases outside the gene matches. Germline lookup yields CDR1 NNHDY and CDR2 SYVADS. The CDR3 is 14 residues long.

This clone was detected only a few times. One end of the junction varies from germline; a read error may be responsible. Germline and genes here are mouse. The read comes to an end 4 residues before the CDR3 does, leaving the germline J gene to fill in the end. V is TRBV5 and J is TRBJ2-2, with TRBD2 identical over 9 bases. CDR1 LGHNA and CDR2 YNLKQL come from the germline V gene (reference sequence). The CDR3 sequence is 16 residues long. This CDR3 is CVSSQRLGANTGQLYF. The CDR3 DNA, read in part, is TGTGTCAGCAGCCAGAGACTGGGGGCAAACACCGGG.

Of note for this clone: Any gene name here is a mouse gene name. Read sequence stops 4 residues before the CDR3 end, and the germline J gene provides the missing end. Other nucleotide sequences in the sample specify the same CDR3. The V and J genes are TRBV19 and TRBJ2-2; D gene uncertain. The germline V and J ends were trimmed by 2 bases and 1 base, with 6 bases remaining between them. CDR1 and CDR2 from the germline V gene are FNHDT and SITEND (reference sequence). The CDR3 has 14 residues. CDR3 loop: CASSIARNTGQLYF. The sequenced CDR3 bases are TGTGCCAGCAGTATCGCCAGAAACACCGGG.

The table lists this clone with a few counts. The listed genes are named as in mouse. The read ends 4 residues before the CDR3 terminus; that terminus is restored from the germline J gene. Other DNA sequences in the same sample also yield this CDR3. The rearrangement links TRBV13-1 to TRBJ2-5; 7 positions agree with TRBD2. From germline, CDR1 is NSHNY and CDR2 SYGAGN. The length of the CDR3 is 13 residues. The DNA read from the CDR3 is TGTGCCAGCAGTGATCCTGGGGGAGAC. Amino acids: CASSDPGGD. The CDR3 in its entirety is CASSDPGGDTQYF.

For this clone: Mouse names are used for the genes. The CDR3 extends 4 residues past the end of the read, so its final part is completed from the germline J gene. This same CDR3 is encoded by further DNA sequences in the sample. The rearrangement links TRBV13-1 to TRBJ2-3; TRBD2 matches at 10 bases. The CDR3 sequence is 16 residues long. V gave up 3 bases and J gave up 0 bases; unmatched junction bases: 4. The germline V gene encodes CDR1 NSHNY and CDR2 SYGAGN. The chain's CDR3 is CASSGTGGPSAETLYF. CDR3 bases read: TGTGCCAGCAGTGGGACTGGGGGACCTAGTGCAGAA.

Comment on this clone: Gene names and germline refer to mouse. The CDR3 end falls 4 residues outside the read, so it is completed with the germline J gene. The chain joins TRBV5 to TRBJ2-5; D is perhaps TRBD1 (6 bases). The V gene's germline CDR1 is LGHNA and CDR2 YNLKQL (reference sequence). The CDR3 spans 15 residues. The CDR3 DNA, read in part, is TGTGCCAGCAGCCAAGAGTACAGGGAAGAAGAC. Translated: CASSQEYREED. The complete CDR3 protein is CASSQEYREEDTQYF.

Of note for this clone: Gene names denote mouse genes. From the germline J gene comes the end of the CDR3, since the read stops 4 residues before it. Other DNA sequences of this sample code for an identical CDR3. The V gene is TRBV1, the J gene TRBJ2-7; 12 nucleotides align to TRBD2. The CDR3 extends over 15 amino acids. Per germline, CDR1 NSQYPW and CDR2 LRSPGD (reference sequence). Incomplete CDR3 DNA: TGCACCTGCAGTGCAAGAGGGACTGGGGGGTAT. Its protein product is CTCSARGTGGY. The CDR3 in its entirety is CTCSARGTGGYEQYF.

There are a few counts of this clone. The genes and germline here are from mouse. The read ends 4 residues shy of where the CDR3 ends; the end is completed using the germline J gene. Other nucleotide sequences from this sample produce the same CDR3. The J gene is TRBJ2-5, the V gene TRBV3, with 9 bases identical to TRBD2. The CDR3 covers 16 residues. The germline V gene encodes CDR1 SNHLY and CDR2 FYNGKV (reference sequence). V was clipped by 1 base and J by 2 bases; unmatched bases: 4. CDR3 DNA (partial): TGTGCCAGCAGCTTAGGTGGGGGGGCGGGCCAAGAC. This gives the protein CASSLGGGAGQD. The full CDR3 sequence reads CASSLGGGAGQDTQYF.

Remarks on this clone: These gene names are mouse names. Read data end 4 residues before the CDR3 end; the end is taken from the germline J gene. This rearrangement joins TRBV17 to TRBJ2-5; 7 bases align to TRBD1. Trimming at V came to 6 bases and at J to 3 bases, leaving 0 bases not matched to a gene. The CDR3 sequence is 12 residues long. CDR1 MNHDT and CDR2 YYDKIL come from the germline V gene. The CDR3 spells CASRTGQDTQYF. The covered CDR3 bases are TGTGCTAGCAGGACAGGGCAAGAC.

Comments on this clone: Since a far larger clone is one base different, this is likely a read error. Gene names follow the mouse nomenclature. The read terminates 4 residues ahead of where the CDR3 ends, so the germline J gene completes it. Other DNA sequences in the same sample also yield this CDR3. This chain joins TRBV19 and TRBJ2-7; 10 positions agree with TRBD1. From germline, CDR1 is FNHDT and CDR2 SITEND (reference sequence). The CDR3 is made up of 13 amino acids. Trimming at V came to 4 bases and at J to 3 bases, leaving 1 base not matched to a gene. CDR3 residues: CASSDRGLYEQYF. CDR3 bases read: TGTGCCAGCAGTGACAGGGGGCTCTAT.

This clone was found a few times. Mouse names are used for the genes. From the germline J gene comes the end of the CDR3, since the read stops 4 residues before it. This chain uses TRBV14 with TRBJ1-1, with TRBD1 as a possible D gene (6 bases). The CDR3 spans 12 residues. In germline, CDR1 is SGHDT, CDR2 FRDEAV. The CDR3 is CASSPGGAEVFF. The CDR3 DNA, read in part, is TGTGCCAGCAGTCCGGGGGGCGCA.

This clone was counted a few times. The gene names given are mouse names. The CDR3 goes on 4 residues after the read ends, and that part is filled in from the germline J gene. The rearrangement joins TRBV19 to TRBJ2-2; D uncertain. The germline V gene has CDR1 FNHDT and CDR2 SITEND (reference sequence). The CDR3 runs 14 residues. V lost 5 bases, J lost 0 bases, and 8 bases lay in between. CDR3 residues: CASRKQANTGQLYF. The CDR3 DNA, read in part, is TGTGCCAGCAGAAAACAAGCAAACACCGGG.

Turning to this clone: This clone may be a read error of a much larger clone one base away. The gene symbols are mouse symbols. The CDR3 goes on 3 residues after the read ends, and that part is filled in from the germline J gene. The sample carries other DNA sequences with the same CDR3. The rearrangement joins TRBV13-1 to TRBJ1-6, with TRBD1 as a possible D gene (5 bases). TRBJ1-6 belongs to the ORF category, with a function that is uncertain. Trimming shortened V by 2 bases and J by 0 bases, and 6 bases separated the two germline ends. Germline V gene sequence: CDR1 NSHNY, CDR2 SYGAGN. CDR3 length equals 15 residues. The CDR3 loop reads CASSDRVSYNSPLYF. Incomplete CDR3 DNA: TGTGCCAGCAGTGACAGGGTTTCCTATAATTCGCCC.

A few counts support this clone. Genes and germline are mouse. The read ends 3 residues shy of where the CDR3 ends; the end is completed using the germline J gene. The genes are TRBV13-1 and TRBJ1-6; TRBD1 agrees at 7 bases. TRBJ1-6 is given ORF status, its function remaining uncertain. V gave up 0 bases and J gave up 0 bases; unmatched junction bases: 3. This CDR3 spans 17 amino acids. CDR1 and CDR2 (germline): NSHNY, SYGAGN. CDR3 bases read: TGTGCCAGCAGTGATGCAGGGGGGAATTCCTATAATTCGCCC. Its translation is CASSDAGGNSYNSP. The full CDR3 protein is CASSDAGGNSYNSPLYF.